This T cell receptor (beta chain) was identified during a study of cytomegalovirus exposure and HLA in healthy donors. On the study more broadly: The Caucasian-associated ancestry cluster contained about 80% of the approximately 400 genotyped donors.

This clone was counted a few times. The antigen remains undetermined. In the PCR, 60 Vbeta and 13 Jbeta primers were used. Using immunoSEQ multiplex PCR, the repertoire was profiled, and TCRdb retains in-frame clones only, with some absent. The top ten hold approximately 16% of the sample, which has more than 80,000 clones, 63% seen once. Trimming removed 3 bases from V and 0 bases from J; junction bases left unmatched: 5. This CDR3 has 16 amino acids. Germline V gene data show CDR1 as SGHRS and CDR2 as YFSETQ. Whole-study results and caveats: High specificity and sensitivity for cytomegalovirus status were reported for the classifier. The authors considered a cluster of highly shared sequence variants likely to be a sequencing artifact.

Sample: PBMCs. The clonotype originates from a woman aged 40 to 50 in good health and CMV-seropositive. The J gene is TRBJ2-1, the V gene TRBV5-1; 8 nucleotides agree with TRBD2. CDR3 nucleotides: TGCGCCAGCAGCTCGTGGACTAGCCTCTCCTACAATGAGCAGTTCTTC. This codes for CASSSWTSLSYNEQFF. The full variable domain, its missing parts supplied by reference TRBV5-1 and TRBJ2-1, is KAGVTQTPRYLIKTRGQQVTLSCSPISGHRSVSWYQQTPGQGLQFLFEYFSETQRNKGNFPGRFSGRQFSNSRSEMNVSTLELGDSALYLCASSSWTSLSYNEQFFGPGTRLTVL.